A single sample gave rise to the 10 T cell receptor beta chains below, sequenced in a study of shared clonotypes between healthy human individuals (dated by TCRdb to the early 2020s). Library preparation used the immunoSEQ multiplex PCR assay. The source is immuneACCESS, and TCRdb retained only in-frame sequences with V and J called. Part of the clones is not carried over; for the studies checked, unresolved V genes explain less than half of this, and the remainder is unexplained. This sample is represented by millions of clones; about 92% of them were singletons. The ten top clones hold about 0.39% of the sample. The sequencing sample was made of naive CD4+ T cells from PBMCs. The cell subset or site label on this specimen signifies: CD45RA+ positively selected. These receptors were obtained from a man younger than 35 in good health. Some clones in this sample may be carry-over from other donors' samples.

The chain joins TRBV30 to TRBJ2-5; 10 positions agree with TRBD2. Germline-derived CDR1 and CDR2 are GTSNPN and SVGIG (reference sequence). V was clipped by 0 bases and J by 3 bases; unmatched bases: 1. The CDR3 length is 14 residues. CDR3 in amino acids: CAWSVGTSEETQYF. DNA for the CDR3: TGTGCCTGGAGTGTTGGGACTAGCGAAGAGACCCAGTACTTC.

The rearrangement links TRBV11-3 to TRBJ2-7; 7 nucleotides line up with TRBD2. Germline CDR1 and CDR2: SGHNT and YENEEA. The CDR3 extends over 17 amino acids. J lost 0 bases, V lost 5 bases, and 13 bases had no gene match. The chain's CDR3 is CASSPPWGGSTSYEQYF. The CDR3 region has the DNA TGTGCCAGCAGCCCCCCATGGGGCGGGAGTACCTCCTACGAGCAGTACTTC. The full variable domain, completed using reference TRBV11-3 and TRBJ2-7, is EAGVVQSPRYKIIEKKQPVAFWCNPISGHNTLYWYLQNLGQGPELLIRYENEEAVDDSQLPKDRFSAERLKGVDSTLKIQPAELGDSAVYLCASSPPWGGSTSYEQYFGPGTRLTVT.

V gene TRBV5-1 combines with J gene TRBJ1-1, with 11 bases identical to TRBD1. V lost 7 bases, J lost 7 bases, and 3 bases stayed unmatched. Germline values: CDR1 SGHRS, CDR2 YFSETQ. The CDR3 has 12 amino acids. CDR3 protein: CASGTGGNEAFF. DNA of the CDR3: TGCGCCAGCGGGACAGGGGGGAATGAAGCTTTCTTT.

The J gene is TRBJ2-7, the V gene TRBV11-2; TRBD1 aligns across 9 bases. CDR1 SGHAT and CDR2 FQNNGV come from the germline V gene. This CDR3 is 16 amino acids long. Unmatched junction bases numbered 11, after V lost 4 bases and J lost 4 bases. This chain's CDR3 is CASSSGRGQGRYEQYF. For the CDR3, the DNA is TGTGCCAGCAGCTCCGGCCGGGGACAGGGACGATACGAGCAGTACTTC. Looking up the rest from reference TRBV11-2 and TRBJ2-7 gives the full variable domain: EAGVAQSPRYKIIEKRQSVAFWCNPISGHATLYWYQQILGQGPKLLIQFQNNGVVDDSQLPKDRFSAERLKGVDSTLKIQPAKLEDSAVYLCASSSGRGQGRYEQYFGPGTRLTVT.

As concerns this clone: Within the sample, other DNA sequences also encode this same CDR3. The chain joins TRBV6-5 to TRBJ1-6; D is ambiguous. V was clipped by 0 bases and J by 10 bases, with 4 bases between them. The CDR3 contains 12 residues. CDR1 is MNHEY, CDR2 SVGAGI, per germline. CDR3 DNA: TGTGCCAGCAGTTACTCCCGGTCACCCCTCCACTTT. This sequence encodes CASSYSRSPLHF.

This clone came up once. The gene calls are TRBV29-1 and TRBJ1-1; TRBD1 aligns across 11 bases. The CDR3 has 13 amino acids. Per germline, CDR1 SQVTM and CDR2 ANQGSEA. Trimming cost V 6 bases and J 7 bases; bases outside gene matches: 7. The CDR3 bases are TGCAGCGTCCGAACCGGGACAGGGGGTGAAGCTTTCTTT. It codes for CSVRTGTGGEAFF.

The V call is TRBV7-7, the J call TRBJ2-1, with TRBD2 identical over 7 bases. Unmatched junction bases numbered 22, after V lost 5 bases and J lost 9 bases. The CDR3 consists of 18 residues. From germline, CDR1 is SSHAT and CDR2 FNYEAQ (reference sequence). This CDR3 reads CASSPLGQRASGIGEQFF. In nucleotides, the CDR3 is TGTGCCAGCAGCCCTCTCGGGCAAAGGGCTAGCGGTATTGGTGAGCAGTTCTTC.

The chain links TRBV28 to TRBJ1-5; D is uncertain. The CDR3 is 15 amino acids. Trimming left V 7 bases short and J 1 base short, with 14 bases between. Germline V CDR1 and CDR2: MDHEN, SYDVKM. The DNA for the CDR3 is TGTGCCAGCAAAAATAACCCTAGGAGCAATCAGCCCCAGCATTTT. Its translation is CASKNNPRSNQPQHF.

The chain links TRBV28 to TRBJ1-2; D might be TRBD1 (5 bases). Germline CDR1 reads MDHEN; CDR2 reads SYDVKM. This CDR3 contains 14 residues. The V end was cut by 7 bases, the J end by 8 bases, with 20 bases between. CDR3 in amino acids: CASIFSGGAGGYTF. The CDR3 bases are TGTGCCAGCATTTTCAGCGGGGGAGCGGGGGGCTACACCTTC.

The CDR3 nucleotides read TGTGCCAGCAGTTTAACGGTCGGTCCCACTGAAGCTTTCTTT. Protein sequence: CASSLTVGPTEAFF. The chain joins TRBV28 to TRBJ1-1; no clear D. Germline V gene data show CDR1 as MDHEN and CDR2 as SYDVKM. This CDR3 contains 14 residues. V was clipped by 2 bases and J by 4 bases, with 11 bases between them.